This entry lists 14 T cell receptor beta chains sequenced from one sample in a study of T cells in localized non-small cell lung cancer. Here immunoSEQ multiplex PCR was the method, and the copy in TCRdb shows in-frame clones only, minus some. The table shows 850 to 1,000 clones, with around 33% occurring only once. The material sequenced was lung tumor tissue, taken before any cancer treatment. These receptors were taken from a man aged 35 to 69 with stage I lung adenocarcinoma.

This clone was picked up one time. This chain links TRBV29-1 with TRBJ2-1; 11 bases agree with TRBD2. The CDR3 totals 14 residues. V gave up 3 bases and J gave up 9 bases; unmatched junction bases: 7. Looked up from germline, CDR1 is SQVTM and CDR2 is ANQGSEA. The chain's CDR3 is CSVEATSGVSEQFF. In DNA, the CDR3 is TGCAGCGTTGAGGCGACTAGCGGGGTCAGTGAGCAGTTCTTC.

V gene TRBV29-1 combines with J gene TRBJ1-2, with a tentative D call TRBD1 (6 bases). The V end lost 7 bases, the J end lost 3 bases, and 12 bases lay between the germline ends. The CDR3 runs to 12 residues. CDR1 is SQVTM, CDR2 ANQGSEA, per germline. CDR3 in amino acids: CSAREGDYGYTF. In DNA form, the CDR3 reads TGCAGCGCCCGGGAGGGGGACTATGGCTACACCTTC.

V and J are TRBV19 and TRBJ2-6; no definite D call. Trimming removed 5 bases from V and 5 bases from J, with 19 bases in between. Looked up from germline, CDR1 is LNHDA and CDR2 is SQIVND (reference sequence). This CDR3 contains 17 residues. CDR3 sequence (DNA): TGTGCCAGTAGTTACCTGTCGACACAAAGTCGGGCCAACGTCCTGACTTTC. Translating gives CASSYLSTQSRANVLTF.

The chain links TRBV28 to TRBJ2-2; weak D call: TRBD2 (6 bases). CDR3 size: 16 residues. Germline V gene sequence: CDR1 MDHEN, CDR2 SYDVKM. Trimming removed 5 bases at V and 7 bases at J, with 20 bases between. In DNA form, the CDR3 reads TGTGCCAGCAGTACCGGGACTCCAGAGAAAATCGGGGAGCTGTTTTTT. Translated: CASSTGTPEKIGELFF.

This rearrangement joins TRBV11-3 to TRBJ2-1; 9 bases are shared with TRBD1. The CDR3 is 15 residues long. Germline CDR1 is SGHNT and CDR2 is YENEEA. The V segment lost 2 bases and the J segment 4 bases; nucleotides outside the gene matches: 3. CDR3 sequence: CASSLLGQGYNEQFF. The CDR3 bases are TGTGCCAGCAGCTTACTAGGACAGGGGTACAATGAGCAGTTCTTC.

CDR3 amino acids: CASRGQEGTDTQYF. The CDR3 coding sequence is TGTGCCAGTAGAGGACAGGAGGGGACAGATACGCAGTATTTT. The chain is built from TRBV19 and TRBJ2-3; possibly TRBD1 for D (7 bases). V gave up 6 bases and J gave up 3 bases, with 13 bases separating them. The CDR3 covers 14 residues. Germline V gives CDR1 LNHDA, CDR2 SQIVND (reference sequence).

This clone was observed a handful of times. V gene TRBV9 combines with J gene TRBJ2-3; D possibly corresponds to TRBD2 (6 bases). This CDR3 comprises 15 residues. CDR1 and CDR2 (germline): SGDLS, YYNGEE. The germline V and J ends were trimmed by 5 bases and 2 bases, with 15 bases remaining between them. The CDR3 DNA sequence: TGTGCCAGCAGTGGGGTAGCGGCTGCCACAGATACGCAGTATTTT. Translation: CASSGVAAATDTQYF.

This clone is medium-sized in the sample. The genes are TRBV11-3 and TRBJ2-3, with TRBD2 matching 9 bases. Germline CDR1 SGHNT, CDR2 YENEEA. CDR3 length: 14 amino acids. Trimming removed 3 bases from V and 2 bases from J; junction bases left unmatched: 0. The CDR3, as DNA: TGTGCCAGCAGCTTGGGACTAGCCACAGATACGCAGTATTTT. This gives the protein CASSLGLATDTQYF.

The chain employs TRBV19 and TRBJ2-3; D not resolved. CDR3 size: 13 residues. The ends were cut back, 10 bases at V and 1 base at J, with 12 bases in the middle. The germline V gene has CDR1 LNHDA and CDR2 SQIVND (reference sequence). In nucleotides, the CDR3 is TGTGCCACCTCCGTTCCAGGCACAGATACGCAGTATTTT. This sequence encodes CATSVPGTDTQYF. Supplemented by reference TRBV19 and TRBJ2-3, the full variable domain reads DGGITQSPKYLFRKEGQNVTLSCEQNLNHDAMYWYRQDPGQGLRLIYYSQIVNDFQKGDIAEGYSVSREKKESFPLTVTSAQKNPTAFYLCATSVPGTDTQYFGPGTRLTVL.

The J gene is TRBJ2-7, the V gene TRBV29-1; 9 nucleotides match TRBD1. The trim removed 6 bases at V and 5 bases at J, leaving 5 bases unmatched. Germline CDR1 SQVTM, CDR2 ANQGSEA. The CDR3 is 12 residues long. CDR3 protein: CSVNTGGHEQYF. For the CDR3, the DNA is TGCAGCGTAAATACAGGGGGCCACGAGCAGTACTTC.

This rearrangement joins TRBV29-1 to TRBJ1-2, with D possibly TRBD1 on 5 matching bases. CDR1 and CDR2 from the germline V gene are SQVTM and ANQGSEA. Trimming took off 6 bases at V and 2 bases at J, with 10 bases between the two ends. CDR3 size: 12 residues. The CDR3, as DNA: TGCAGCGTCGACCGGGACAACTATGGCTACACCTTC. It specifies CSVDRDNYGYTF.

In its sample, this clone ranks as medium-sized. Here the CDR3 reads CASSVGQGVGGYTF. CDR3 sequence (DNA): TGTGCCAGCAGCGTGGGACAGGGGGTGGGCGGCTACACCTTC. The rearrangement links TRBV9 to TRBJ1-2; TRBD1 matches at 11 bases. J lost 8 bases, V lost 2 bases, and 5 bases had no gene match. The length of the CDR3 is 14 residues. CDR1 SGDLS and CDR2 YYNGEE come from the germline V gene.

This chain's CDR3 is CASSPPVTYEQYF. In DNA, the CDR3 is TGTGCCAGCTCACCACCGGTAACCTACGAGCAGTACTTC. This rearrangement joins TRBV18 to TRBJ2-7; D ambiguous. V gave up 0 bases and J gave up 2 bases, with 5 bases separating them. Germline CDR1 KGHSH, CDR2 LQKENI. CDR3 length: 13 amino acids.

The chain links TRBV28 to TRBJ1-5; TRBD1 might be the D (6 bases). The CDR3 consists of 17 residues. Germline values: CDR1 MDHEN, CDR2 SYDVKM. The V and J ends lost 4 bases and 1 base respectively, with 17 bases between them. The chain's CDR3 is CASSSTNRVRSNQPQHF. The CDR3, as DNA: TGTGCCAGCAGTTCTACGAACAGGGTTAGGAGCAATCAGCCCCAGCATTTT.